These 3 T cell receptor beta chains share one sample of origin, sequenced in a study of molecular identifiers for immune sequencing clone quantification. TCRdb analysed the PCR reads with MiXCR anew, one entry per CDR3 protein. The sample yields roughly 320,000 distinct CDR3 sequences, around 21% seen once. Specimen: naive CD8+ T cells from blood, with Jurkat cell RNA spiked in. This sample's subset: FACS-sorted CD8+CD4-CCR7+CD45RA+ naive T cells. These receptors were taken from a human donor in good health. Some libraries in this study had Jurkat cell RNA spiked in.

This clonotype has at least ten counts. CDR3 sequence: CASGTGTEAFF. In DNA, the CDR3 is TGTGCCAGCGGGACCGGCACTGAAGCTTTCTTT. The chain combines TRBV12-3 or TRBV12-4 with TRBJ1-1; D might be TRBD1 (5 bases). This CDR3 is built from 11 residues. Trimming pared 8 bases from V and 4 bases from J, leaving 8 bases between.

This clonotype came up many times. In DNA form, the CDR3 reads TGTGCCAGCAGTTTGGCCTACCTGAACACTGAAGCTTTCTTT. Its translation: CASSLAYLNTEAFF. V is TRBV12-3 or TRBV12-4 and J is TRBJ1-1; no clear D. The CDR3 sequence is 14 residues long. Trimming pared 3 bases from V and 0 bases from J, leaving 8 bases between.

CDR3 protein: CATSYSDSNQPQHF. In nucleotides, the CDR3 is TGTGCCACCAGTTACTCGGACAGCAATCAGCCCCAGCATTTT. The chain couples TRBV24-1 to TRBJ1-5; D is unclear. This CDR3 contains 14 residues. Germline V lookup: CDR1 KGHDR, CDR2 SFDVKD. The V and J ends lost 6 bases and 1 base respectively, with 9 bases between them.